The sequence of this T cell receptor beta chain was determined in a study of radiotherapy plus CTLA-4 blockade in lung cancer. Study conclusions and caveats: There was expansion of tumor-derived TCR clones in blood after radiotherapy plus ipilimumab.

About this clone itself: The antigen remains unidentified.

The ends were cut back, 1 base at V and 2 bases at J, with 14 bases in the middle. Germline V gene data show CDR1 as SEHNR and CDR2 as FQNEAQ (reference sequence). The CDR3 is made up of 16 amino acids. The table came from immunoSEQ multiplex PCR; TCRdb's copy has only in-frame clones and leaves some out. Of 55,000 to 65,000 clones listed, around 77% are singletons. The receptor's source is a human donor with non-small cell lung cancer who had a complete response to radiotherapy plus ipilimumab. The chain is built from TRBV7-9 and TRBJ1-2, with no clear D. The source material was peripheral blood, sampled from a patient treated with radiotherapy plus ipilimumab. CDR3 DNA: TGTGCCAGCAGCTTAGACGCCGAGATTTACAACTATGGCTACACCTTC. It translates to CASSLDAEIYNYGYTF. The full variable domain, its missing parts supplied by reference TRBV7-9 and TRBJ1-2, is DTGVSQNPRHKITKRGQNVTFRCDPISEHNRLYWYRQTLGQGPEFLTYFQNEAQLEKSRLLSDRFSAERPKGSFSTLEIQRTEQGDSAMYLCASSLDAEIYNYGYTFGSGTRLTVV.